This T cell receptor (beta chain) came from a study of PD-1 blockade in classical Hodgkin lymphoma. Clones were read by immunoSEQ multiplex PCR, and TCRdb kept only the in-frame ones, dropping some. The sample yields 130,000 to 150,000 clones, about four fifths seen once. The germline gives CDR1 KGHSH, CDR2 LQKENI. V gave up 3 bases and J gave up 7 bases, with 16 bases separating them. The CDR3 sequence is 15 residues long. Every one of the patients relapsed after autologous stem cell transplantation (brentuximab vedotin exposure was variable). Study-wide points: Newly diagnosed patients reportedly had lower baseline TCR diversity than healthy donors. While CD8+ TCR diversity did not rise significantly by C4D1, CD4+ TCR diversity did.

Comment on this clone: Its antigen is unknown.

The sequence derives from a human donor with classical Hodgkin lymphoma. The chain recombines TRBV18 with TRBJ1-5, with D unresolved. The sequencing used peripheral blood mononuclear cells (PBMCs), collected before the second cycle of nivolumab. The CDR3 nucleotides are TGTGCCAGCTCACCTTCGGCAGGCCGTAGGCAGCCCCAGCATTTT. Protein: CASSPSAGRRQPQHF.